The 28 T cell receptor beta chains presented below share a single source sample, sequenced in a study of blood T cells in healthy people across ages. Alongside a J-beta primer mix, a sample-barcoded 5' primer served in a second PCR lasting roughly 7 to 12 cycles. TCRdb reprocessed the 5' RACE reads via MiXCR and lists one record per CDR3 protein. The table has some 760,000 distinct CDR3 sequences, more than 20% seen once; the top ten hold under 9.5%. This same sample was also taken into another study, of T cells of mothers and their children.

The sample consisted of blood. The receptors come from a boy between 10 and 17 years old in good health.

This chain links TRBV12-3 or TRBV12-4 with TRBJ1-1, with D unresolved. The CDR3 consists of 13 residues. The V end lost 3 bases, the J end lost 6 bases, and 11 bases lay between the germline ends. In DNA form, the CDR3 reads TGTGCCAGCAGTTTTTGGGGTGGCGCTGAAGCTTTCTTT. It is translated as CASSFWGGAEAFF.

The rearrangement joins TRBV12-3 or TRBV12-4 to TRBJ2-1, with 14 bases matching TRBD2. CDR3 size: 16 residues. V lost 1 base, J lost 10 bases, and 6 bases stayed unmatched. The CDR3, as DNA: TGTGCCAGCAGTTTAGTGGGACTAGCGGGAGTCGAAGAGCAGTTCTTC. Its translation: CASSLVGLAGVEEQFF.

This clonotype was seen just once. The genes are TRBV20-1 and TRBJ2-7; 9 bases agree with TRBD2. The CDR3 contains 15 residues. Per the germline V gene, CDR1 is DFQATT and CDR2 is SNEGSKA (reference sequence). With 4 bases clipped from V and 5 bases from J, the junction kept 12 bases outside the gene matches. DNA for the CDR3: TGCAGTGCTATCCGGAGCGGGAGGTTAAGGGACGAGCAGTACTTC. Residues: CSAIRSGRLRDEQYF.

This chain joins TRBV27 and TRBJ2-2; D is uncertain. The CDR3 length is 15 residues. The germline CDR1 and CDR2 sequences are MNHEY and SMNVEV (reference sequence). The V end was cut by 5 bases, the J end by 5 bases, with 15 bases between. CDR3 region: CASSRHRDGTGELFF. CDR3 coding DNA: TGTGCCAGCAGTCGCCACAGAGACGGGACCGGGGAGCTGTTTTTT.

This clonotype was seen a single time. The chain uses TRBV24-1 and TRBJ2-5; a possible D gene is TRBD1 (5 bases). The CDR3 runs 14 residues. V lost 1 base, J lost 0 bases, and 5 bases lay in between. The V gene's germline CDR1 is KGHDR and CDR2 SFDVKD. In DNA form, the CDR3 reads TGTGCCACCAGTGATTTAGGGGACCAAGAGACCCAGTACTTC. Its translation: CATSDLGDQETQYF.

The chain uses TRBV29-1 and TRBJ2-1; 8 bases align to TRBD2. Germline V gene lookup returns CDR1 SQVTM and CDR2 ANQGSEA. The CDR3 spans 13 residues. The trim removed 8 bases at V and 12 bases at J, leaving 15 bases unmatched. CDR3 sequence (DNA): TGCAGCACGATACTAGCGGCAGAATGGGGGCAGTTCTTC. Its translation: CSTILAAEWGQFF.

J is TRBJ1-6 and V is TRBV4-3; D is uncertain. Germline values: CDR1 LGHNA, CDR2 YSLEER. V was shortened by 0 bases and J by 9 bases, with 15 bases between the two germline ends. The CDR3 extends over 16 amino acids. CDR3 bases: TGCGCCAGCAGCCAAGATCCTCGGGTGGGCGGTTCACCCCTCCACTTT. It encodes CASSQDPRVGGSPLHF.

This clonotype was picked up one time. V and J are TRBV4-1 and TRBJ2-7; possibly TRBD2 for D (6 bases). TRBJ2-1 matches the DNA end more closely, so the J call is doubtful. CDR1 and CDR2 from the germline V gene are MGHRA and YSYEKL. The CDR3 runs 15 residues. CDR3: CASSLGSGVYNEQFF. The DNA for the CDR3 is TGCGCCAGCAGCCTAGGTAGCGGAGTCTACAATGAGCAGTTCTTC.

This sequence joins TRBV9 and TRBJ2-5, with D maybe TRBD2 (6 bases). The assigned J gene may be wrong: the sequence end matches TRBJ2-7 better. The CDR3 spans 15 residues. Germline values: CDR1 SGDLS, CDR2 YYNGEE. The CDR3 is CASSVGREWTYEQYF. The DNA of the CDR3 is TGTGCCAGCAGCGTCGGACGGGAGTGGACCTACGAGCAGTACTTC.

This clonotype was seen a few times. The chain is built from TRBV4-3 and TRBJ2-5; the match to TRBD2 covers 7 bases. This CDR3 contains 14 residues. CDR1 LGHNA and CDR2 YSLEER come from the germline V gene. Trimming took 3 bases from V and 5 from J; bases not matched to a gene: 6. The CDR3 DNA sequence: TGCGCCAGCAGCCAGGACTTACTAGCGGAGACCCAGTACTTC. Protein: CASSQDLLAETQYF.

This clonotype was counted at least ten times. The chain employs TRBV29-1 and TRBJ2-1; TRBD1 matches at 10 bases. Germline lookup yields CDR1 SQVTM and CDR2 ANQGSEA. With 4 bases clipped from V and 0 bases from J, the junction kept 9 bases outside the gene matches. The CDR3 is made up of 17 amino acids. The chain's CDR3 is CSVVGTGVSSSYNEQFF. CDR3 bases: TGCAGCGTTGTAGGGACAGGGGTGTCTAGCTCCTACAATGAGCAGTTCTTC.

This clonotype was counted only a few times. Its ends do not fully match the called genes, so a read error is possible. The CDR3 spells CASSPPQGGTTSYGQYF. The DNA of the CDR3 is TGTGCCAGCAGCCCACCACAGGGGGGAACCACCTCCTACGGGCAGTACTTC. The chain is built from TRBV3-1 and TRBJ2-7; 8 nucleotides line up with TRBD1. Germline CDR1 is LGHDT and CDR2 is YNNKEL (reference sequence). The CDR3 totals 17 residues.

The chain has TRBV7-2 and TRBJ2-7; a weak D match, TRBD1 (6 bases). The germline V gene encodes CDR1 SGHTA and CDR2 FQGNSA. The CDR3 runs 14 residues. Trimming removed 6 bases from V and 0 bases from J, with 12 bases in between. In DNA form, the CDR3 reads TGTGCCAGCAGGTCACAGGGAAGCTCCTACGAGCAGTACTTC. Protein sequence: CASRSQGSSYEQYF.

In regard to this clonotype: The junction and the germline gene differ at one end; a read error may be behind it. The genes are TRBV7-9 and TRBJ2-7; 8 bases line up with TRBD1. The CDR3 loop spans 16 amino acids. CDR1 is SEHNR, CDR2 FQNEAQ, per germline (reference sequence). CDR3 residues: CAGSPDPGTGSYEQYF. Written as DNA, the CDR3 is TGTGCCGGCAGCCCGGACCCCGGGACAGGCTCCTACGAGCAGTACTTC.

Only a few counts were recorded for this clonotype. The chain joins TRBV4-1 to TRBJ1-2, with D perhaps TRBD1 (5 bases). The ends were cut back, 5 bases at V and 5 bases at J, with 18 bases in the middle. CDR3 length: 15 amino acids. The germline V gene has CDR1 MGHRA and CDR2 YSYEKL. The CDR3 DNA reads as TGCGCCAGCAGCACCACCGGGACTGGGCTTTATGGCTACACCTTC. Amino acid sequence: CASSTTGTGLYGYTF.

The V call is TRBV5-1, the J call TRBJ2-3; possibly TRBD1 for D (5 bases). Trimming stripped 0 bases from V and 5 bases from J, with 7 bases between. This CDR3 contains 13 residues. Germline assignment: CDR1 SGHRS and CDR2 YFSETQ. DNA of the CDR3: TGCGCCAGCAGCTTGGAAGGGGTAGATACGCAGTATTTT. It translates to CASSLEGVDTQYF.

The rearrangement links TRBV11-1 to TRBJ2-1; TRBD1 aligns across 9 bases. Germline assignment: CDR1 SGHAT and CDR2 FQDESV (reference sequence). After removal of 2 bases from V and 7 bases from J, the junction contained 9 bases not matched to a gene. The CDR3 sequence is 16 residues long. The CDR3 bases are TGTGCCAGCAGCTTACCCGGGACAGGGTCACGAAATGAGCAGTTCTTC. Protein: CASSLPGTGSRNEQFF.

The table lists this clonotype with many counts. The J gene is TRBJ2-5, the V gene TRBV2; possible D gene TRBD2, 5 bases. V dropped 3 bases and J dropped 1 base, with 9 bases sitting between them. Germline CDR1 reads SNHLY; CDR2 reads FYNNEI. This CDR3 is built from 14 residues. The CDR3 nucleotides read TGTGCCAGCAGTGAGTCGCTAGCCCAAGAGACCCAGTACTTC. Translating it yields CASSESLAQETQYF.

This clonotype was picked up a small number of times. This chain links TRBV5-1 with TRBJ2-5; the D call may be TRBD1 or TRBD2 (5 bases each). The V and J ends lost 1 base and 5 bases respectively, with 18 bases between them. Per germline, CDR1 SGHRS and CDR2 YFSETQ. The CDR3 is 16 residues long. This chain's CDR3 is CASSLSLSGTDETQYF. For the CDR3, the DNA is TGCGCCAGCAGCTTGAGTCTCTCCGGGACCGACGAGACCCAGTACTTC.

The chain links TRBV29-1 to TRBJ2-1; D is undetermined. The CDR3 sequence is 13 residues long. Looked up from germline, CDR1 is SQVTM and CDR2 is ANQGSEA. Trimming pared 5 bases from V and 0 bases from J, leaving 8 bases between. CDR3 loop: CSVNGVSYNEQFF. CDR3 bases: TGCAGCGTTAACGGTGTCTCCTACAATGAGCAGTTCTTC.

This clonotype was seen more than once but under ten times. The chain joins TRBV20-1 to TRBJ1-5; 7 bases agree with TRBD1. Per the germline V gene, CDR1 is DFQATT and CDR2 is SNEGSKA (reference sequence). The junction had 7 bases not matched to a gene; V was cut back by 0 bases and J by 5 bases. There are 15 residues in the CDR3. The CDR3 bases are TGCAGTGCTAGAGAAATAGGGACAGATTATCAGCCCCAGCATTTT. Protein: CSAREIGTDYQPQHF.

The CDR3 region is CASSGRDTQYF. The CDR3 DNA is TGTGCCAGCAGCGGGAGGGATACGCAGTATTTT. The chain employs TRBV11-1 and TRBJ2-3; weak D call: TRBD2 (6 bases). The CDR3 has 11 residues. CDR1 SGHAT and CDR2 FQDESV come from the germline V gene (reference sequence). The germline V and J ends were trimmed by 5 bases and 6 bases, with 6 bases remaining between them.

This clonotype was recorded a few times. The gene calls are TRBV3-1 and TRBJ2-5; D not certain. The CDR3 sequence is 15 residues long. Trimming cost V 2 bases and J 2 bases, with 12 bases left between them. Germline V gene sequence: CDR1 LGHDT, CDR2 YNNKEL (reference sequence). The CDR3 reads CASSQLRSLQETQYF. In DNA form, the CDR3 reads TGTGCCAGCAGCCAACTAAGGTCGCTACAAGAGACCCAGTACTTC.

The chain combines TRBV5-1 with TRBJ2-5; 7 nucleotides line up with TRBD2. This CDR3 has 15 residues. After removal of 3 bases from V and 1 base from J, the junction contained 6 bases not matched to a gene. The V gene's germline CDR1 is SGHRS and CDR2 YFSETQ. The CDR3 nucleotides are TGCGCCAGCAGCTCACTGCGGGGGACCCAAGAGACCCAGTACTTC. As protein: CASSSLRGTQETQYF.

The rearrangement uses TRBV4-2 and TRBJ1-1; D call uncertain. Trimming shortened V by 1 base and J by 2 bases, and 11 bases separated the two germline ends. The CDR3 contains 15 residues. Looked up from germline, CDR1 is LGHNA and CDR2 is YNFKEQ. The CDR3 bases are TGTGCCAGCAGCCAAGTGTACGGCGAAAACACTGAAGCTTTCTTT. Translated: CASSQVYGENTEAFF.

CDR3 protein: CASSLDRTENIQYF. CDR3 DNA sequence: TGTGCCAGCAGCTTGGACAGAACAGAGAACATTCAGTACTTC. The chain employs TRBV7-9 and TRBJ2-4; the D gene is possibly TRBD1 (6 bases). V was cut by 3 bases and J by 7 bases, with 13 bases left in between. Germline values: CDR1 SEHNR, CDR2 FQNEAQ (reference sequence). This CDR3 has 14 amino acids.

This clonotype was seen only a few times. The V gene is TRBV4-3, the J gene TRBJ1-1; the match to TRBD1 covers 9 bases. The length of the CDR3 is 15 residues. The germline gives CDR1 LGHNA, CDR2 YSLEER. V was clipped by 4 bases and J by 5 bases; unmatched bases: 8. CDR3 residues: CASSPSRTGATEAFF. The DNA of the CDR3 is TGCGCCAGCAGCCCCTCTCGGACAGGGGCGACTGAAGCTTTCTTT.

The chain combines TRBV7-2 with TRBJ2-3; 7 bases line up with TRBD2. The CDR3 is 14 residues long. V shed 3 bases, J shed 9 bases, and the junction held 9 bases outside the gene matches. CDR1 and CDR2 (germline): SGHTA, FQGNSA. In DNA, the CDR3 is TGTGCCAGCAGCTTGTCTAGCGGTCCCAGCACGCAGTATTTT. It is translated as CASSLSSGPSTQYF. Full variable domain (missing parts from reference TRBV7-2 and TRBJ2-3): GAGVSQSPSNKVTEKGKDVELRCDPISGHTALYWYRQSLGQGLEFLIYFQGNSAPDKSGLPSDRFSAERTGGSVSTLTIQRTQQEDSAVYLCASSLSSGPSTQYFGPGTRLTVL.